Below are 5 T cell receptor beta chains sequenced from a single sample in a study of Graves' ophthalmopathy and Graves' hyperthyroidism. Transcripts of RNA were the source for amplifying TCR beta CDR3 regions. Amplification began with first-round RT-PCR using HTBI primers, then second-round multiplex PCR was performed. TCRdb itself ran the multiplex PCR reads through MiXCR, one entry per CDR3 protein. Of around 470,000 distinct CDR3 sequences listed, approximately 15% are singletons. The sequenced material came from blood. These TCRs come from a woman between 25 and 40 years old with Graves' ophthalmopathy.

This clonotype was detected many times. CDR3 region: CASSLWAGGAYEQYF. CDR3 bases: TGTGCCAGCAGCTTGTGGGCAGGGGGCGCCTACGAGCAGTACTTC. This chain uses TRBV5-4 with TRBJ2-7; TRBD1 agrees at 8 bases. J was trimmed by 2 bases and V by 1 base; bases with no gene match: 5. Looked up from germline, CDR1 is SGHNT and CDR2 is YYREEE (reference sequence). The CDR3 length is 15 residues. The full variable domain, its missing parts supplied by reference TRBV5-4 and TRBJ2-7, is ETGVTQSPTHLIKTRGQQVTLRCSSQSGHNTVSWYQQALGQGPQFIFQYYREEENGRGNFPPRFSGLQFPNYSSELNVNALELDDSALYLCASSLWAGGAYEQYFGPGTRLTVT.

This clonotype was counted at least ten times. The chain recombines TRBV20-1 with TRBJ2-5; 9 nucleotides agree with TRBD2. The CDR3 is made up of 14 amino acids. V trimming: 3 bases; J trimming: 4 bases; junction bases outside the gene matches: 6. Germline CDR1 is DFQATT and CDR2 is SNEGSKA (reference sequence). CDR3 in DNA: TGCAGTGCTAGTTGGGGACTAGCTGGAGAGACCCAGTACTTC. It specifies CSASWGLAGETQYF.

The table lists this clonotype with a few counts. This chain joins TRBV11-1 and TRBJ1-2; TRBD1 matches at 8 bases. With V trimmed by 5 bases and J by 1 base, 12 bases remained unmatched. Germline CDR1 SGHAT, CDR2 FQDESV (reference sequence). This CDR3 contains 17 residues. The CDR3 nucleotides are TGTGCCAGCAGCCCCCTAACTGGACAGGGCCTTAACTATGGCTACACCTTC. This sequence encodes CASSPLTGQGLNYGYTF.

In its sample, this clonotype was seen a few times. This chain connects TRBV11-2 to TRBJ2-5; D call uncertain. The CDR3 has 14 residues. V shed 3 bases and J shed 1 base, with 9 bases lying between them. From germline, CDR1 is SGHAT and CDR2 FQNNGV. The CDR3 nucleotides are TGTGCCAGCAGCTTCACCGGGTCCCAAGAGACCCAGTACTTC. It codes for CASSFTGSQETQYF.

This clonotype was recorded at least ten times. The chain recombines TRBV2 with TRBJ2-7; maybe TRBD2 (5 bases). The CDR3 runs to 13 residues. Germline V gene sequence: CDR1 SNHLY, CDR2 FYNNEI. Trimming left V 8 bases short and J 7 bases short, with 18 bases between. The CDR3 DNA follows: TGTGCCAGCGGTACGGAGGCCGGGGAGGAGCAGTACTTC. This codes for CASGTEAGEEQYF.